This entry lists 11 T cell receptor beta chains sequenced from one sample in a study of blood T cell repertoires in COVID-19. The method was immunoSEQ multiplex PCR; TCRdb's version includes in-frame clones alone and lacks a portion of them. This table has 130,000 to 150,000 clones, about 86% appearing once. The sequencing input was peripheral blood. These receptors were obtained from a human donor in a cohort sampled during active COVID-19.

V gene TRBV5-1 combines with J gene TRBJ1-2; 7 bases agree with TRBD1. Germline lookup yields CDR1 SGHRS and CDR2 YFSETQ. Unmatched junction bases numbered 4, after V lost 3 bases and J lost 2 bases. This CDR3 has 14 residues. CDR3 DNA sequence: TGCGCCAGCAGCTCCCAGGGGGGAAACTATGGCTACACCTTC. Amino acids: CASSSQGGNYGYTF.

This rearrangement joins TRBV6-5 to TRBJ2-2; 11 bases are a match to TRBD2. The ends lost 0 bases at V and 4 bases at J; junction bases unmatched: 1. Germline V gene lookup returns CDR1 MNHEY and CDR2 SVGAGI. CDR3 length equals 16 residues. DNA for the CDR3: TGTGCCAGCAGTTACTCTAGCGGGAGGGGCACCGGGGAGCTGTTTTTT. This translates into CASSYSSGRGTGELFF.

This chain uses TRBV7-6 with TRBJ1-3; TRBD1 aligns across 9 bases. CDR1 and CDR2 (germline): SGHVS, FNYEAQ. CDR3 length equals 15 residues. The V segment lost 5 bases and the J segment 4 bases; nucleotides outside the gene matches: 6. The CDR3 spells CASSPRTGVGNTIYF. CDR3 in DNA: TGTGCCAGCAGCCCCCGGACAGGGGTAGGAAACACCATATATTTT. The full variable domain, completed using reference TRBV7-6 and TRBJ1-3, is GAGVSQSPRYKVTKRGQDVALRCDPISGHVSLYWYRQALGQGPEFLTYFNYEAQQDKSGLPNDRFSAERPEGSISTLTIQRTEQRDSAMYRCASSPRTGVGNTIYFGEGSWLTVV.

The chain carries TRBV5-1 and TRBJ2-6; D gene unclear. The V gene lost 5 bases and the J gene lost 4 bases, with 13 bases spanning the gap. This CDR3 spans 15 amino acids. CDR1 and CDR2 (germline): SGHRS, YFSETQ. CDR3 in amino acids: CASSSIGSGANVLTF. The CDR3 DNA sequence: TGCGCCAGCAGTAGTATAGGTAGCGGGGCCAACGTCCTGACTTTC. The whole variable domain, filled in from reference TRBV5-1 and TRBJ2-6, reads KAGVTQTPRYLIKTRGQQVTLSCSPISGHRSVSWYQQTPGQGLQFLFEYFSETQRNKGNFPGRFSGRQFSNSRSEMNVSTLELGDSALYLCASSSIGSGANVLTFGAGSRLTVL.

The V and J genes are TRBV7-6 and TRBJ1-1, with D unresolved. V lost 3 bases and J 0 bases, leaving 5 bases between the germline ends. Germline CDR1 is SGHVS and CDR2 is FNYEAQ. CDR3 length: 13 amino acids. This chain's CDR3 is CASSFSLNTEAFF. CDR3 bases: TGTGCCAGCAGCTTTAGCTTGAACACTGAAGCTTTCTTT.

This chain uses TRBV7-2 with TRBJ1-1; a weak D match, TRBD1 (6 bases). Trimming shortened V by 5 bases and J by 0 bases, and 25 bases separated the two germline ends. This CDR3 spans 19 amino acids. The germline CDR1 and CDR2 sequences are SGHTA and FQGNSA. The chain's CDR3 is CASSRRNRVWMQMNTEAFF. The CDR3 DNA reads TGTGCCAGCAGCCGTAGGAACAGGGTTTGGATGCAGATGAACACTGAAGCTTTCTTT.

The sample holds one count of this clone. The chain employs TRBV6-2 or TRBV6-3 and TRBJ1-4; a possible D gene is TRBD1 (5 bases). CDR1 is MNHEY, CDR2 SVGEGT, per germline. V lost 2 bases to trimming and J lost 8 bases, with 24 bases between them. The CDR3 has 18 amino acids. The CDR3 reads CASSYPGIPGLTEEKLFF. CDR3 nucleotides: TGTGCCAGCAGTTACCCCGGTATACCGGGACTCACGGAGGAAAAACTGTTTTTT.

The chain is built from TRBV7-2 and TRBJ2-7; TRBD2 might be the D (5 bases). Germline V gene data show CDR1 as SGHTA and CDR2 as FQGNSA. The length of the CDR3 is 13 residues. The ends were cut back, 5 bases at V and 3 bases at J, with 11 bases in the middle. The CDR3 DNA is TGTGCCAGCAGCAGAATGGGAGTCTACGAGCAGTACTTC. Its translation is CASSRMGVYEQYF. The entire variable domain, with the rest obtained from reference TRBV7-2 and TRBJ2-7, is as follows: GAGVSQSPSNKVTEKGKDVELRCDPISGHTALYWYRQSLGQGLEFLIYFQGNSAPDKSGLPSDRFSAERTGGSVSTLTIQRTQQEDSAVYLCASSRMGVYEQYFGPGTRLTVT.

The rearrangement joins TRBV24-1 to TRBJ2-5, with 11 bases aligning to TRBD1. Germline V gene data show CDR1 as KGHDR and CDR2 as SFDVKD. J lost 2 bases, V lost 1 base, and 8 bases had no gene match. The CDR3 runs 18 residues. In DNA, the CDR3 is TGTGCCACCAGTGATTTCGGACAGGGGGCCTACATACAAGAGACCCAGTACTTC. Its protein is CATSDFGQGAYIQETQYF.

The rearrangement uses TRBV27 and TRBJ2-7, with 9 bases that match TRBD2. Germline loops: CDR1 MNHEY, CDR2 SMNVEV (reference sequence). V lost 2 bases, J lost 2 bases, and 4 bases stayed unmatched. The CDR3 has 15 residues. This chain's CDR3 is CASSLKTSGTYEQYF. The CDR3 bases are TGTGCCAGCAGTTTAAAGACTAGCGGAACCTACGAGCAGTACTTC.

This chain joins TRBV28 and TRBJ1-5, with 8 nucleotides matching TRBD1. The CDR3 sequence is 15 residues long. The V gene end was trimmed by 6 bases and the J gene end by 4 bases; junction bases not matched to a gene: 8. The germline CDR1 and CDR2 sequences are MDHEN and SYDVKM. The CDR3 is CASRGAGGYNQPQHF. DNA of the CDR3: TGTGCCAGCAGGGGGGCAGGGGGCTATAATCAGCCCCAGCATTTT.